The 3 T cell receptor beta chains listed next were all sequenced from one sample in a study of CD8 T cells in Susac syndrome. A quantity of about 0.45 to 1 ug RNA underwent reverse transcription using random hexamers. MiXCR, applied by TCRdb to the immunoSEQ multiplex PCR reads, yields one record per CDR3 protein. The repertoire holds 50,000 or so distinct CDR3 sequences, with 90% to 95% as singletons. Sequencing used CD8+ T cells from PBMCs. Receptors were obtained from a human donor with multiple sclerosis.

J is TRBJ1-2 and V is TRBV27; no definite D call. Germline CDR1 and CDR2: MNHEY and SMNVEV (reference sequence). This CDR3 spans 13 amino acids. The V end was cut by 3 bases, the J end by 4 bases, with 9 bases between. The CDR3 loop reads CASSFGLSYGYTF. CDR3 coding DNA: TGTGCCAGCAGTTTCGGGCTTAGCTATGGCTACACCTTC.

The rearrangement uses TRBV6-6 and TRBJ2-7; D ambiguous. Trimming took off 0 bases at V and 3 bases at J, with 9 bases between the two ends. Germline V gene lookup returns CDR1 MNHNY and CDR2 SVGAGI (reference sequence). The CDR3 contains 14 residues. Here the CDR3 DNA reads TGTGCCAGCAGTTACTCGGTCCGGATCTACGAGCAGTACTTC. It translates to CASSYSVRIYEQYF.

This sequence joins TRBV6-2 or TRBV6-3 and TRBJ1-5; D not resolved. CDR1 is MNHEY and CDR2 is SVGEGT in the germline V gene. Trimming took 2 bases from V and 6 from J, leaving 11 bases between them. There are 14 residues in the CDR3. CDR3 in DNA: TGTGCCAGCAGTTACCGCGGGGTTGTTCAGCCCCAGCATTTT. This gives the protein CASSYRGVVQPQHF.